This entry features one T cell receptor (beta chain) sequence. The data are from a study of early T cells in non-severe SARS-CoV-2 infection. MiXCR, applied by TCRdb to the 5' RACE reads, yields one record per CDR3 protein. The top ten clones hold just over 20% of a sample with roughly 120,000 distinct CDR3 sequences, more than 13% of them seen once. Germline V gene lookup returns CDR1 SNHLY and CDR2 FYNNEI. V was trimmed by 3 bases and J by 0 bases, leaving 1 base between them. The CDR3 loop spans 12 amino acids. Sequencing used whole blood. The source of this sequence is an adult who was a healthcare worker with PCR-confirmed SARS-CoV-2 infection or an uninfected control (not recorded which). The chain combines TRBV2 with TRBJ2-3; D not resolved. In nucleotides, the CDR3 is TGTGCCAGCAGTGACAGCACAGATACGCAGTATTTT. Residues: CASSDSTDTQYF.